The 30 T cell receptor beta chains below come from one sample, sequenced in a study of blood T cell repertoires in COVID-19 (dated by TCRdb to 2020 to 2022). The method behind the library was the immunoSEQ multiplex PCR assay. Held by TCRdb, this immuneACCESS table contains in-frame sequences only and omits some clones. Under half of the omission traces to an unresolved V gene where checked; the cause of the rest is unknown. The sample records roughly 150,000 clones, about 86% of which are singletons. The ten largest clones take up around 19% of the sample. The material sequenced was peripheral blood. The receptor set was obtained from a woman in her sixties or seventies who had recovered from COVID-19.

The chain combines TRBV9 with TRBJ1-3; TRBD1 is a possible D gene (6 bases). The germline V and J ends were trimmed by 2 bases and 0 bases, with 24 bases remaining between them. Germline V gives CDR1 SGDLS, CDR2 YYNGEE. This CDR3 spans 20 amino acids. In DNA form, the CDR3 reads TGTGCCAGCAGCGTGGGGCCGGGGGGCACAGGTCCCCTCTCTGGAAACACCATATATTTT. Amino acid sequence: CASSVGPGGTGPLSGNTIYF.

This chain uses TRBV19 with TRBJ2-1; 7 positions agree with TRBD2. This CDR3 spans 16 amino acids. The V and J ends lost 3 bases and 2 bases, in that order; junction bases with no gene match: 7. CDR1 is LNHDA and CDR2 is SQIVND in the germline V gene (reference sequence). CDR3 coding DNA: TGTGCCAGTAGTATTGGGGCGGGGGACCCCTACAATGAGCAGTTCTTC. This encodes CASSIGAGDPYNEQFF. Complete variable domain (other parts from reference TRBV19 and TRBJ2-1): DGGITQSPKYLFRKEGQNVTLSCEQNLNHDAMYWYRQDPGQGLRLIYYSQIVNDFQKGDIAEGYSVSREKKESFPLTVTSAQKNPTAFYLCASSIGAGDPYNEQFFGPGTRLTVL.

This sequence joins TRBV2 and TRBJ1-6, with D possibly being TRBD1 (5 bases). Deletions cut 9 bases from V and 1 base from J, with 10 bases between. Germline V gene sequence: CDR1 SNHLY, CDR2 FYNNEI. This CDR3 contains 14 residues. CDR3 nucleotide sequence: TGTGCCAGACAACAGGCGTCCTATAATTCACCCCTCCACTTT. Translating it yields CARQQASYNSPLHF.

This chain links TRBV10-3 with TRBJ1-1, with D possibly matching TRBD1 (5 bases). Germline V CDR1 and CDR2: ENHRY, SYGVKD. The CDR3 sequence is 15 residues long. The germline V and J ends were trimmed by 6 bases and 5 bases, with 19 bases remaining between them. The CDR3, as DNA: TGTGCCATCAGAGACAGACAGTCCCTGAGGACTGAAGCTTTCTTT. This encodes CAIRDRQSLRTEAFF.

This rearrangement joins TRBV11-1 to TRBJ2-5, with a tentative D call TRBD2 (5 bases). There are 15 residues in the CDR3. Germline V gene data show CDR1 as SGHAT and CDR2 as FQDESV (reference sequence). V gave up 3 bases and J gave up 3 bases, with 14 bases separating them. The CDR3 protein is CASSLPRGPKETQYF. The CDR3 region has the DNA TGTGCCAGCAGCTTGCCCCGGGGTCCTAAAGAGACCCAGTACTTC.

DNA for the CDR3: TGCGCCAGCAGCTTGGCCCAAGGGGGGGCTTACACTGAAGCTTTCTTT. Its protein is CASSLAQGGAYTEAFF. This rearrangement joins TRBV5-1 to TRBJ1-1, with D possibly matching TRBD1 (6 bases). Germline CDR1 reads SGHRS; CDR2 reads YFSETQ. V shed 0 bases and J shed 3 bases, with 15 bases lying between them. The CDR3 is 16 residues long.

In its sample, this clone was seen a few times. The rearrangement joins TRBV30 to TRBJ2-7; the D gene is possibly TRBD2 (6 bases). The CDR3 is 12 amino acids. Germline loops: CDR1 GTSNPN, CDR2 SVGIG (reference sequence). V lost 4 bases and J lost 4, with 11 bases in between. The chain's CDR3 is CAWNSGQYEQYF. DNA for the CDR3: TGTGCCTGGAATAGCGGCCAATACGAGCAGTACTTC.

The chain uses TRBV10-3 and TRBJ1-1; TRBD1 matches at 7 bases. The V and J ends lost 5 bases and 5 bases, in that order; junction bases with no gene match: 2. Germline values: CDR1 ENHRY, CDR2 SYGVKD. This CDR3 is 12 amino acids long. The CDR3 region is CAISQQGTEAFF. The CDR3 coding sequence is TGTGCCATCAGTCAACAGGGGACTGAAGCTTTCTTT.

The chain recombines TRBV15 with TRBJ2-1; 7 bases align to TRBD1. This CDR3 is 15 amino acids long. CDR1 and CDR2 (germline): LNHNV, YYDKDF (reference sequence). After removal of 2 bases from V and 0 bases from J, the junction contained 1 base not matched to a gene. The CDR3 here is CATSRRQGSYNEQFF. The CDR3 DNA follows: TGTGCCACCAGCAGAAGACAGGGCTCCTACAATGAGCAGTTCTTC.

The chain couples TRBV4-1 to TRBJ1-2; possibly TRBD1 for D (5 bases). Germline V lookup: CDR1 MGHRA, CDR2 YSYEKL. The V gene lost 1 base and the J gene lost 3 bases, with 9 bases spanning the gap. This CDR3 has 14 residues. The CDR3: CASSQGGVYYGYTF. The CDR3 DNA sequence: TGCGCCAGCAGCCAAGGGGGGGTCTACTATGGCTACACCTTC.

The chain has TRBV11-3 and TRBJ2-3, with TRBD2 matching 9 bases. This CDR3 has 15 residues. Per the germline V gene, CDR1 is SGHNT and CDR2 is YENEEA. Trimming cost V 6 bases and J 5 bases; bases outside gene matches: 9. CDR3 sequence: CASSPTSGGGDTQYF. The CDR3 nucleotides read TGTGCCAGCAGTCCGACTAGCGGAGGGGGAGATACGCAGTATTTT.

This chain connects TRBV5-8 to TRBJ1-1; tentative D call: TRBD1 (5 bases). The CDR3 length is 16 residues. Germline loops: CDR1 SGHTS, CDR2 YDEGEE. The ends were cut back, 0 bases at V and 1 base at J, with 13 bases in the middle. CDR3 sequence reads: CASSLAGSGGNTEAFF. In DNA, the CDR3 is TGTGCCAGCAGCTTGGCAGGGAGCGGGGGGAACACTGAAGCTTTCTTT.

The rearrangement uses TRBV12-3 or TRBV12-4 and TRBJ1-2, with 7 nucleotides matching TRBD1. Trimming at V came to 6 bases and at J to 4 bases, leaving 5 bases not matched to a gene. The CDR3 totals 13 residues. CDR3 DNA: TGTGCCAGCAGCGGGACAGTCGGCTATGGCTACACCTTC. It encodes CASSGTVGYGYTF.

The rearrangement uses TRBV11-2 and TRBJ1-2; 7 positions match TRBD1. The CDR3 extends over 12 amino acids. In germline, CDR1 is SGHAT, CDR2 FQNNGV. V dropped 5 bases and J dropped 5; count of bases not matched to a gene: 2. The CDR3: CASSTRGYGYTF. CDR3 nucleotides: TGTGCCAGCAGCACCAGGGGGTATGGCTACACCTTC.

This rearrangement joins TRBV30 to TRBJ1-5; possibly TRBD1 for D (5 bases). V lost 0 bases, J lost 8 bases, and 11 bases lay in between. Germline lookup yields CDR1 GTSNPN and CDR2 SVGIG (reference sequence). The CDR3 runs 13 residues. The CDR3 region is CAWSVTGGEPQHF. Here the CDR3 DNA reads TGTGCCTGGAGTGTAACTGGGGGGGAGCCCCAGCATTTT.

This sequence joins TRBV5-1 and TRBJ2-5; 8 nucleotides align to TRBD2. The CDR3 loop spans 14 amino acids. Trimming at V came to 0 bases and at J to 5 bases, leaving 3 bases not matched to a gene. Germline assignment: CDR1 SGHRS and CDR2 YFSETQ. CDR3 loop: CASSLAGGPETQYF. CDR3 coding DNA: TGCGCCAGCAGCTTGGCGGGAGGGCCGGAGACCCAGTACTTC.

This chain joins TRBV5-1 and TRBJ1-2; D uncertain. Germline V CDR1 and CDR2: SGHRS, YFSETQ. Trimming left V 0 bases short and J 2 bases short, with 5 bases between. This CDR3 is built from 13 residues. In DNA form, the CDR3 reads TGCGCCAGCAGCTTGGTCCGGAACTATGGCTACACCTTC. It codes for CASSLVRNYGYTF.

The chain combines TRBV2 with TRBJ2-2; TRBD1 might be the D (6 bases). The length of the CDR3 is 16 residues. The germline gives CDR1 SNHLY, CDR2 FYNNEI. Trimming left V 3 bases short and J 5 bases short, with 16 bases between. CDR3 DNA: TGTGCCAGCAGTGATGTCCGGGGTAGGGGGACCGGGGAGCTGTTTTTT. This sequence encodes CASSDVRGRGTGELFF.

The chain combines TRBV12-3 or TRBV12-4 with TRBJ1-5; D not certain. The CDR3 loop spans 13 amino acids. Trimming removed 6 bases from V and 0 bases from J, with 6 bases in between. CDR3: CASRSGSNQPQHF. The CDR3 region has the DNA TGTGCCAGCAGGAGTGGTAGCAATCAGCCCCAGCATTTT.

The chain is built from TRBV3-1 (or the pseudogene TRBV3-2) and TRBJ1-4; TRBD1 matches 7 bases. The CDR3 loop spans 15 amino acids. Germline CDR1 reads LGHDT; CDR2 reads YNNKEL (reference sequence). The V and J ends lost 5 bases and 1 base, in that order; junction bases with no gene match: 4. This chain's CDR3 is CASSAQGLTNEKLFF. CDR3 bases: TGTGCCAGCAGCGCACAGGGGCTAACTAATGAAAAACTGTTTTTT.

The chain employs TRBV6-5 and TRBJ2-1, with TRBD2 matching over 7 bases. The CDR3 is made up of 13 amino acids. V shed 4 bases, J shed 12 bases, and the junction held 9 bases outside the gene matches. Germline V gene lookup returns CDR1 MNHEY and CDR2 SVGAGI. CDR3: CASSSQPGTTQFF. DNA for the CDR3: TGTGCCAGCAGTTCACAACCCGGGACTACGCAGTTCTTC.

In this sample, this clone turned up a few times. The CDR3 loop is CASSPGHRGWGYTF. The CDR3 region has the DNA TGTGCCAGCAGTCCGGGACATAGGGGTTGGGGCTACACCTTC. This chain links TRBV7-9 with TRBJ1-2, with D possibly TRBD1 on 6 matching bases. Per the germline V gene, CDR1 is SEHNR and CDR2 is FQNEAQ (reference sequence). This CDR3 region has 14 residues. The V gene lost 6 bases and the J gene lost 8 bases, with 19 bases spanning the gap. The full variable domain, its missing parts supplied by reference TRBV7-9 and TRBJ1-2, is DTGVSQNPRHKITKRGQNVTFRCDPISEHNRLYWYRQTLGQGPEFLTYFQNEAQLEKSRLLSDRFSAERPKGSFSTLEIQRTEQGDSAMYLCASSPGHRGWGYTFGSGTRLTVV.

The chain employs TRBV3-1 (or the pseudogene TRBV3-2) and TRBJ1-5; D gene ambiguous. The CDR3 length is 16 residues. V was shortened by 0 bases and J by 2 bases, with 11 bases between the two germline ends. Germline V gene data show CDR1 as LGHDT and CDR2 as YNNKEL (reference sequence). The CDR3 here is CASSQDHGMGNQPQHF. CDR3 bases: TGTGCCAGCAGCCAAGACCACGGTATGGGCAATCAGCCCCAGCATTTT.

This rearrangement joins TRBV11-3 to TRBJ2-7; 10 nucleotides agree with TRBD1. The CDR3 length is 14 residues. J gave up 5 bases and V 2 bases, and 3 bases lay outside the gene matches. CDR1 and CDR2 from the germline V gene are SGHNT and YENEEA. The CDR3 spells CASSLSGQGNEQYF. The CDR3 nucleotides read TGTGCCAGCAGCTTATCGGGACAGGGGAACGAGCAGTACTTC. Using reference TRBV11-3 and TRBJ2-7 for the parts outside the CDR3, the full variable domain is EAGVVQSPRYKIIEKKQPVAFWCNPISGHNTLYWYLQNLGQGPELLIRYENEEAVDDSQLPKDRFSAERLKGVDSTLKIQPAELGDSAVYLCASSLSGQGNEQYFGPGTRLTVT.

CDR3 DNA sequence: TGTGCCATCAGCACGGGAAACTATGGCTACACCTTC. Translating it yields CAISTGNYGYTF. The J gene is TRBJ1-2, the V gene TRBV10-3, with D uncertain. This CDR3 comprises 12 residues. The V end was cut by 6 bases, the J end by 2 bases, with 7 bases between. The germline V gene encodes CDR1 ENHRY and CDR2 SYGVKD.

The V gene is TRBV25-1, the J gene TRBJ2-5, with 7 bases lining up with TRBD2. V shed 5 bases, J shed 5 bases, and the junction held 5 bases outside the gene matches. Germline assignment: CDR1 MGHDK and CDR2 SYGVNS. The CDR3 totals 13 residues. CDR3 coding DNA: TGTGCCAGCAGTCCTAGCGGCCCTGAGACCCAGTACTTC. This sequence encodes CASSPSGPETQYF. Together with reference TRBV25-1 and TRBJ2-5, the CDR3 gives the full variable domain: EADIYQTPRYLVIGTGKKITLECSQTMGHDKMYWYQQDPGMELHLIHYSYGVNSTEKGDLSSESTVSRIRTEHFPLTLESARPSHTSQYLCASSPSGPETQYFGPGTRLLVL.

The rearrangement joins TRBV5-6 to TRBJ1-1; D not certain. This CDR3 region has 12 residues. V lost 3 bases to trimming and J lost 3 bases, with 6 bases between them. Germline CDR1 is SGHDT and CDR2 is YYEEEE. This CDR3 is CASSYGDTEAFF. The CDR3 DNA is TGTGCCAGCAGCTACGGGGACACTGAAGCTTTCTTT.

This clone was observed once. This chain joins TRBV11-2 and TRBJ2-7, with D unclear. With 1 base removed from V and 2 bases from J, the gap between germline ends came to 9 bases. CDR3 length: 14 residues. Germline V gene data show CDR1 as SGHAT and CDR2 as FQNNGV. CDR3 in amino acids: CASSLVLQTYEQYF. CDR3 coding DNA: TGTGCCAGCAGCTTAGTTCTTCAGACCTACGAGCAGTACTTC.

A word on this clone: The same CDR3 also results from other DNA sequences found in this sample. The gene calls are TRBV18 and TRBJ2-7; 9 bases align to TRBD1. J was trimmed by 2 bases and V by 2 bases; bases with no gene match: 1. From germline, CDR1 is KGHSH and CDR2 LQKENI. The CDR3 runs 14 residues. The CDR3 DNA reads TGTGCCAGCTCACCAGGGACAGGGACCTACGAGCAGTACTTC. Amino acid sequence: CASSPGTGTYEQYF. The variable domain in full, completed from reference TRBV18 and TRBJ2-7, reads NAGVMQNPRHLVRRRGQEARLRCSPMKGHSHVYWYRQLPEEGLKFMVYLQKENIIDESGMPKERFSAEFPKEGPSILRIQQVVRGDSAAYFCASSPGTGTYEQYFGPGTRLTVT.

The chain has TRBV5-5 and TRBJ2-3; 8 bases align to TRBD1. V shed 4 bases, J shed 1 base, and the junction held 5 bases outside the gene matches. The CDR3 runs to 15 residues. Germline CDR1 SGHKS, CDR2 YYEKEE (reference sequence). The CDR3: CASSHQGARTDTQYF. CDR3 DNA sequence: TGTGCCAGCAGCCATCAGGGGGCGCGCACAGATACGCAGTATTTT.